This TCR beta chain originates from a study of shared clonotypes between healthy human individuals (dated by TCRdb to the early 2020s). About the investigation overall: The cohort comprised two women and three men aged 18 to 49 years. Each donor's leukapheresis produced roughly between roughly 0.85 and 9.5 billion PBMCs. To increase sequencing depth and limit assay-specific biases, TCR repertoire library preparation and sequencing were carried out by different laboratories using diverse techniques. For each donor, three plates each were used for CD4 naive and CD4 memory, two plates were used for CD8 naive, and one plate was used for CD8 memory. The study deeply sequenced blood TCR repertoires of five healthy adults to estimate repertoire size and the extent of clonotype sharing between individuals. Results the study describes overall, beyond this receptor: The small number of donors limited the genetic and exposure-history diversity represented. Naive subsets generally had larger estimated clonotype richness than memory subsets did. Clonotypes shared by all four sorted-subset donors showed higher generation probabilities than non-shared clonotypes. Even with the large sequencing depth, rarefaction of the sorted-subset datasets indicated that sequencing was incomplete. Sampling was restricted to blood, and TCR repertoires in tissue are likely to differ from TCR repertoires in blood. Based on pairwise subsampling, the degree of clonotype sharing among donors was expected to be affected by sequencing depth. Around 5.4% of naive CD4, around 4% of naive CD8, roughly 2.5% of memory CD4, and over 0.35% of memory CD8 clonotypes were shared across a few donors.

For the CD8 naive samples, CD45RO-negative cells were positively selected for CCR7, yielding a CD45RA+CCR7+ population from which TemRA cells were excluded. The donors were healthy, HIV-negative adults who had no recently reported acute infections or vaccinations. Every donor was a Caucasian adult residing in Nashville, Tennessee, USA. After blood collection by leukapheresis, PBMCs were isolated using Ficoll-Histopaque density gradient centrifugation and then cryopreserved in the vapor phase of liquid nitrogen. Analytical flow cytometry was used to check the purity and quantity of every magnetically sorted T cell population. Each sorted fraction had its genomic DNA isolated and then quantified by UV absorbance on a Nanodrop 2000c. A note on this clone: The antigen this receptor binds is unknown. There are no base qualities to consult, and no much larger clone falls within one base.

TCR CDR3 regions were amplified from genomic DNA by multiplex PCR using the deep immunoSEQ assay. Extracted genomic DNA from each cell subset was spread evenly across all wells of several immunoSEQ 96-well plates, with each plate serving as a replicate. For sorted subsets, approximately 200 ng of genomic DNA, equivalent to roughly 33,000 T cell genomes, went into each replicate PCR. Purified libraries were quantified with a Qubit 3.0 fluorometer, sized on a Bioanalyzer 2100, and re-quantified with the KAPA Library Quantification kit. Every immunoSEQ 96-well plate was sequenced on a separate single-read 150-cycle Illumina NextSeq 550 flow cell. The authors' analysis ran thus. Because the immunoSEQ output held only junctional sequences and lacked quality scores, the filtering could not match the filtering applied to full-length reads. To assign V/J genes and CDR3, sequences were annotated against IMGT germline references using PyIR, a Python wrapper for IgBLAST v1.9. Reads with weak V/J assignments (E-value above 1e-6), missing CDR3, stop codons, out-of-frame junctions, or ambiguous translated residues were removed. V3J clonotypes were defined as sequences sharing an identical inferred V gene, J gene, and CDR3 amino acid sequence. Percentage overlap between repertoires was computed as shared unique clonotypes divided by the size of the smaller repertoire. RTK rarefaction, the Chao1 estimator, and Recon v2.1 estimates of unobserved clonotypes were used to assess repertoire richness. Generation probabilities for all TCRbeta clonotypes obtained by the gDNA method from a handful of donors were computed using OLGA. Not all clones reach the TCRdb copy of this immuneACCESS table, which keeps in-frame sequences only. Checked studies attribute under half of the gap to unresolved V genes and leave the rest unexplained. V and J calls and clone size are copied from that table; D and trimming were computed from the DNA. Within this sample are 550,000 to 600,000 clones, with about 98% of them counted one time only. 0.3% of the sample is held by the ten biggest clonotypes.

The germline ends are 11 bases apart after V is trimmed by 0 bases and J by 6 bases. The CDR3 has 14 amino acids, counting the end cysteine and phenylalanine. The entry retains the CDR3 DNA only, 42 bases that are in frame from base 1. The CDR1 and CDR2 encoded by the germline V gene are SGHTA and FQGTGA. The chain was built from TRBV7-3 and TRBJ1-2; the D gene is not confidently resolved. The clonotype was recovered from a man aged 25-45 years in good health. The sample consisted of naive CD8+ T cells sorted from blood. In the paper's terms, the cell subset or site label means: CD45RA+CCR7+. CDR3 loop: CASSLTPGEDGYTF. The DNA is as follows: TGTGCCAGCAGCTTAACTCCGGGAGAGGATGGCTACACCTTC.